This T cell receptor (beta chain) is from a study of vaccination and CD4 T cells after COVID-19. In the case of this clonotype: Antigen unknown.

Treatment in this sample: roughly 10-day PBMC culture with coronavirus spike peptide pools or control peptides (ViraFEST assay). With the Oncomine TCR Beta short-read assay, DNA from cultured CD4+ T cells was sequenced. MiXCR, applied by TCRdb to the PCR reads, yields one record per CDR3 protein. The sample consists of under 20,000 distinct CDR3 sequences, approximately 45% of them appearing once. Sequenced here: CD4+ T cells from blood, cultured in vitro, sampled before SARS-CoV-2 vaccination. The source of this sequence is a human donor who had recovered from COVID-19.

As DNA, the CDR3 is TGTGCCAGCAGCTTGGAGACTAGCGGCACAGATACGCAGTATTTT. Translating gives CASSLETSGTDTQYF. The rearrangement uses TRBV5-4 and TRBJ2-3; 8 nucleotides line up with TRBD2. Germline lookup yields CDR1 SGHNT and CDR2 YYREEE (reference sequence). The V segment lost 0 bases and the J segment 1 base; nucleotides outside the gene matches: 1. CDR3 length equals 15 residues.